A single sample is the source of the 22 T cell receptor beta chains below, sequenced in a study of blood T cells in healthy people across ages. Combining a sample-barcoded 5' primer with a J-beta primer mix, a second PCR ran for roughly 6 to 11 cycles. A single record per CDR3 protein comes from TCRdb applying MiXCR to the 5' RACE reads. Counted here are about 1.1 million distinct CDR3 sequences, more than 30% occurring once; the ten biggest clones make up less than 15%. The sequencing sample was made of blood. Every receptor here comes from a young man in good health.

This clonotype turned up a few times. J is TRBJ1-2 and V is TRBV30; a possible D gene is TRBD1 (5 bases). This CDR3 is 13 amino acids long. Germline CDR1 is GTSNPN and CDR2 is SVGIG (reference sequence). V lost 1 base and J 6 bases, leaving 12 bases between the germline ends. The CDR3 here is CAWSEGGHHGYTF. The CDR3 DNA sequence: TGTGCCTGGAGTGAGGGTGGACATCATGGCTACACCTTC.

This clonotype was found a few times. The chain combines TRBV4-1 with TRBJ1-2, with a weak D call TRBD1 (6 bases). The germline V gene encodes CDR1 MGHRA and CDR2 YSYEKL. The CDR3 extends over 15 amino acids. V was clipped by 1 base and J by 1 base, with 10 bases between them. DNA of the CDR3: TGCGCCAGCAGCCAAGTTATCAGGGGTAACTATGGCTACACCTTC. This codes for CASSQVIRGNYGYTF.

V is TRBV3-1 and J is TRBJ2-4; TRBD2 aligns across 9 bases. The tail of the sequence fits TRBJ2-7 better, so the J call may be wrong. The germline V gene encodes CDR1 LGHDT and CDR2 YNNKEL (reference sequence). The CDR3 is 15 residues long. The CDR3 DNA is TGTGCCAGCAGCCAAGGGTCTAGCGGGACCTACGAGCAGTACTTC. Its protein is CASSQGSSGTYEQYF.

This clonotype was counted a few times. The chain combines TRBV5-1 with TRBJ2-7; D is possibly TRBD1 or TRBD2 (5 bases each). There are 14 residues in the CDR3. V was trimmed by 1 base and J by 1 base, leaving 9 bases between them. Germline CDR1 reads SGHRS; CDR2 reads YFSETQ. This CDR3 is CASSLLGDSYEQYF. CDR3 coding DNA: TGCGCCAGCAGCTTGCTGGGGGATTCCTACGAGCAGTACTTC.

V gene TRBV2 combines with J gene TRBJ1-5, with D unresolved. The germline CDR1 and CDR2 sequences are SNHLY and FYNNEI. V shed 2 bases and J shed 3 bases, with 11 bases lying between them. CDR3 length equals 15 residues. The CDR3 coding sequence is TGTGCCAGCAGTGAAACCCCTGGGCACAATCAGCCCCAGCATTTT. Translation: CASSETPGHNQPQHF.

The rearrangement uses TRBV6-2 or TRBV6-3 and TRBJ2-7; D is possibly TRBD1 (5 bases). Germline V gene sequence: CDR1 MNHEY, CDR2 SVGEGT. CDR3 size: 18 residues. V lost 0 bases and J 7 bases, leaving 25 bases between the germline ends. This chain's CDR3 is CASSYSKFKGQSHNEQYF. The CDR3 DNA is TGTGCCAGCAGTTACTCGAAATTCAAGGGGCAATCCCACAATGAGCAGTACTTC.

The chain combines TRBV3-1 with TRBJ1-5, with D perhaps TRBD1 (5 bases). Germline values: CDR1 LGHDT, CDR2 YNNKEL (reference sequence). Trimming took 3 bases from V and 5 from J, leaving 8 bases between them. This CDR3 comprises 13 residues. CDR3 in DNA: TGTGCCAGCAGCCACCAAGGGGATCAGCCCCAGCATTTT. Translating gives CASSHQGDQPQHF.

The chain uses TRBV6-2 or TRBV6-3 and TRBJ2-3; 7 bases match TRBD2. This CDR3 is built from 16 residues. J gave up 4 bases and V 5 bases, and 12 bases lay outside the gene matches. Germline V gives CDR1 MNHEY, CDR2 SVGEGT. Written as DNA, the CDR3 is TGTGCCAGCAGTCCTCATCGGGCGGGGGATTCAGATACGCAGTATTTT. It encodes CASSPHRAGDSDTQYF.

V is TRBV12-3 or TRBV12-4 and J is TRBJ2-1; 12 nucleotides line up with TRBD2. Trimming removed 4 bases from V and 10 bases from J; junction bases left unmatched: 11. The CDR3 covers 16 residues. The CDR3 bases are TGTGCCAGCAGTTACGGCCTAGCGGGGGGGTTTGGAGAGCAGTTCTTC. Amino acid sequence: CASSYGLAGGFGEQFF.

V gene TRBV4-1 combines with J gene TRBJ2-3; TRBD1 aligns across 8 bases. The junction had 13 bases not matched to a gene; V was cut back by 5 bases and J by 6 bases. The germline V gene encodes CDR1 MGHRA and CDR2 YSYEKL. The CDR3 totals 16 residues. The CDR3 DNA sequence: TGCGCCAGCAGCGAACGACAGGGGCCCCCTCTTGATACGCAGTATTTT. Translation: CASSERQGPPLDTQYF.

The rearrangement uses TRBV5-1 and TRBJ2-1, with D possibly matching TRBD2 (6 bases). This CDR3 region has 18 residues. Germline CDR1 SGHRS, CDR2 YFSETQ. Trimming shortened V by 0 bases and J by 2 bases, and 18 bases separated the two germline ends. The CDR3 DNA follows: TGCGCCAGCAGCTTGGAGGGCCCCGGGACTGAGGCCTACAATGAGCAGTTCTTC. Translating gives CASSLEGPGTEAYNEQFF. Supplemented by reference TRBV5-1 and TRBJ2-1, the full variable domain reads KAGVTQTPRYLIKTRGQQVTLSCSPISGHRSVSWYQQTPGQGLQFLFEYFSETQRNKGNFPGRFSGRQFSNSRSEMNVSTLELGDSALYLCASSLEGPGTEAYNEQFFGPGTRLTVL.

This clonotype occurred once. One end of the junction varies from germline; a read error may be responsible. The CDR3, as DNA: TGTGCCTGCAGTTTCTCTAGCAAAGGGACTGGCTACACCTTC. The encoded protein is CACSFSSKGTGYTF. This sequence joins TRBV28 and TRBJ1-2; possible D gene TRBD1, 5 bases. CDR3 size: 14 residues. Germline-derived CDR1 and CDR2 are MDHEN and SYDVKM.

The V gene is TRBV29-1, the J gene TRBJ1-1; no firm D call. The germline V gene has CDR1 SQVTM and CDR2 ANQGSEA. Trimming took 5 bases from V and 6 from J, leaving 16 bases between them. The CDR3 length is 13 residues. The CDR3 bases are TGCAGCGTTCGCAACAGTTTGTTTGCTGAAGCTTTCTTT. Its translation: CSVRNSLFAEAFF. The complete variable domain, with remaining parts taken from reference TRBV29-1 and TRBJ1-1, reads SAVISQKPSRDICQRGTSLTIQCQVDSQVTMMFWYRQQPGQSLTLIATANQGSEATYESGFVIDKFPISRPNLTFSTLTVSNMSPEDSSIYLCSVRNSLFAEAFFGQGTRLTVV.

V is TRBV7-9 and J is TRBJ2-1; no clear D. CDR1 is SEHNR, CDR2 FQNEAQ, per germline (reference sequence). The CDR3 runs 14 residues. V was trimmed by 5 bases and J by 6 bases, leaving 14 bases between them. Written as DNA, the CDR3 is TGTGCCAGCAGCCCCCGAAAGGTACCCAATGAGCAGTTCTTC. This gives the protein CASSPRKVPNEQFF.

This clonotype was observed at least ten times. One end of the junction is discordant with germline, which a read error may explain. This rearrangement joins TRBV7-2 to TRBJ2-1, with D perhaps matching TRBD2 (5 bases). Germline assignment: CDR1 SGHTA and CDR2 FQGNSA. CDR3 length: 13 residues. In nucleotides, the CDR3 is TGTGCCAGCAGATTAGATGGACTGACTGAGCAGTTCTTC. This codes for CASRLDGLTEQFF.

This clonotype was detected a few times. The V gene is TRBV6-2 or TRBV6-3, the J gene TRBJ2-1; the match to TRBD2 covers 14 bases. The CDR3 consists of 18 residues. Losses at the gene ends were 9 bases for V and 1 base for J; bases not matched to a gene: 11. In germline, CDR1 is MNHEY, CDR2 SVGEGT. CDR3 residues: CARPFRLAGGRSYNEQFF. Here the CDR3 DNA reads TGTGCCAGGCCGTTTCGACTAGCGGGGGGGAGGTCCTACAATGAGCAGTTCTTC.

The table lists this clonotype with many counts. The chain is built from TRBV29-1 and TRBJ2-7, with 7 bases identical to TRBD1. The J segment lost 3 bases and the V segment lost 4 bases, leaving 3 bases of the junction unmatched. CDR3 size: 12 residues. The germline V gene encodes CDR1 SQVTM and CDR2 ANQGSEA. The CDR3 here is CSVGTGNYEQYF. In nucleotides, the CDR3 is TGCAGCGTTGGGACAGGAAACTACGAGCAGTACTTC.

In its sample, this clonotype was seen a few times. The CDR3 DNA reads TGTGCCACCAGTGATTCAGGACGGGGTAGCACAGATACGCAGTATTTT. Residues: CATSDSGRGSTDTQYF. The J gene is TRBJ2-3, the V gene TRBV24-1; tentative D call: TRBD2 (5 bases). CDR1 is KGHDR, CDR2 SFDVKD, per germline. V was clipped by 2 bases and J by 0 bases, with 11 bases between them. CDR3 length: 16 residues.

The V call is TRBV2, the J call TRBJ1-6, with D perhaps matching TRBD1 (5 bases). Germline V CDR1 and CDR2: SNHLY, FYNNEI. The CDR3 length is 16 residues. The germline V and J ends were trimmed by 5 bases and 10 bases, with 21 bases remaining between them. CDR3 residues: CASSQSGTAHGSPLHF. For the CDR3, the DNA is TGTGCCAGCAGTCAATCCGGGACGGCCCATGGATCACCCCTCCACTTT.

CDR3 sequence: CASSQGVGNRYGYTF. The CDR3 DNA follows: TGCGCCAGCAGCCAAGGAGTCGGGAATCGGTATGGCTACACCTTC. V and J are TRBV4-3 and TRBJ1-2, with D unresolved. CDR3 length: 15 residues. Germline CDR1 reads LGHNA; CDR2 reads YSLEER. Trimming stripped 1 base from V and 5 bases from J, with 14 bases between.

This clonotype turned up a few times. The gene calls are TRBV27 and TRBJ1-6; no clear D. The CDR3 is 16 amino acids. The germline gives CDR1 MNHEY, CDR2 SMNVEV (reference sequence). The V end lost 3 bases, the J end lost 6 bases, and 15 bases lay between the germline ends. The CDR3 DNA reads as TGTGCCAGCAGTTTGGAGCCCAGTCGTCCTAATTCACCCCTCCACTTT. Amino acid sequence: CASSLEPSRPNSPLHF.

The chain employs TRBV4-2 and TRBJ1-3; D remains unclear. Germline assignment: CDR1 LGHNA and CDR2 YNFKEQ. Trimming pared 0 bases from V and 0 bases from J, leaving 12 bases between. The CDR3 has 17 amino acids. DNA of the CDR3: TGTGCCAGCAGCCAAGAGGGCTACAGCAACTCTGGAAACACCATATATTTT. The encoded protein is CASSQEGYSNSGNTIYF.